The rows below give T cell receptor beta chains drawn from one sample of a study of early T cells in non-severe SARS-CoV-2 infection. TCRdb ran MiXCR on the 5' RACE reads and lists one entry per CDR3 protein. Of approximately 65,000 distinct CDR3 sequences listed, approximately 10% are singletons. Here the sequenced sample was whole blood, taken at baseline. All receptors come from an adult who was a healthcare worker with PCR-confirmed SARS-CoV-2 infection or an uninfected control (not recorded which). Each CDR3 is given with its conserved first and last residue. The D gene is left open where the match is weak. Expanded clones are given a class, and other clones once, few, many or no size at all.

abundance: few
v_gene: TRBV28
len: 11
j_gene: TRBJ1-1
d_gene: NA
CDR3nt: TGTGCCAGCGGCGCTTGGACTGAAGCTTTCTTT
CDR3aa: CASGAWTEAFF

abundance: NA
v_gene: TRBV25-1
len: 15
j_gene: TRBJ2-3
d_gene: TRBD2
CDR3nt: TGTGCCAGCAGTGATCGACTAGCCGCCACAGATACGCAGTATTTT
CDR3aa: CASSDRLAATDTQYF

abundance: NA
v_gene: TRBV10-2
len: 16
j_gene: TRBJ2-1
d_gene: NA
CDR3nt: TGCGCCAGCAGTGAGTCGCCGGGCACCGTTTACAATGAGCAGTTCTTC
CDR3aa: CASSESPGTVYNEQFF

abundance: NA
v_gene: TRBV12-3/TRBV12-4
len: 13
j_gene: TRBJ1-1
d_gene: NA
CDR3nt: TGTGCCAGCAGTTTGAAGGGGTACACTGAAGCTTTCTTT
CDR3aa: CASSLKGYTEAFF

abundance: many
v_gene: TRBV19
len: 15
j_gene: TRBJ2-3
d_gene: NA
CDR3nt: TGTGCCAGTAGCCTACGGGTTGGCCGAGACGATACGCAGTATTTT
CDR3aa: CASSLRVGRDDTQYF

abundance: many
v_gene: TRBV11-2
len: 14
j_gene: TRBJ1-6
d_gene: TRBD1
CDR3nt: TGTGCCAGCAGCTTACGACAGGGAAATTCACCCCTCCACTTT
CDR3aa: CASSLRQGNSPLHF

abundance: few
v_gene: TRBV29-1
len: 12
j_gene: TRBJ2-7
d_gene: NA
CDR3nt: TGCAGCGTTGGAACAGGGCACGGCGAGCAGTACTTC
CDR3aa: CSVGTGHGEQYF

abundance: few
v_gene: TRBV7-7
len: 15
j_gene: TRBJ2-1
d_gene: TRBD2
CDR3nt: TGTGCTAGCAGTCCCGGGACTAGGGGCTACAATGAGCAGTTCTTC
CDR3aa: CASSPGTRGYNEQFF

abundance: many
v_gene: TRBV5-5
len: 19
j_gene: TRBJ2-1
d_gene: TRBD1
CDR3nt: TGTGCCAGCAGCCGTTCTGGGACAGGGTCTACACCCCTATACAATGAGCAGTTCTTC
CDR3aa: CASSRSGTGSTPLYNEQFF

abundance: NA
v_gene: TRBV5-4
len: 15
j_gene: TRBJ1-4
d_gene: NA
CDR3nt: TGTGCCAGCAGGGAGAAGCAGAAGATGGATGAAAAACTGTTTTTT
CDR3aa: CASREKQKMDEKLFF

abundance: many
v_gene: TRBV7-9
len: 13
j_gene: TRBJ2-3
d_gene: NA
CDR3nt: TGTGCCAGCAGCTTCCACGGGACAGATACGCAGTATTTT
CDR3aa: CASSFHGTDTQYF

abundance: NA
v_gene: TRBV7-2
len: 12
j_gene: TRBJ2-1
d_gene: NA
CDR3nt: TGTGCCAGCAGCTTAGGATACATAGAGCAGTTCTTC
CDR3aa: CASSLGYIEQFF

abundance: NA
v_gene: TRBV12-3/TRBV12-4
len: 15
j_gene: TRBJ2-1
d_gene: TRBD2
CDR3nt: TGTGCCAGCAGTCCAAGGATAGCGGGGTACAATGAGCAGTTCTTC
CDR3aa: CASSPRIAGYNEQFF

abundance: NA
v_gene: TRBV7-9
len: 16
j_gene: TRBJ2-3
d_gene: TRBD2
CDR3nt: TGTGCCAGCAGCTTAGCGCCGGGACTAGGCACAGATACGCAGTATTTT
CDR3aa: CASSLAPGLGTDTQYF

abundance: many
v_gene: TRBV9
len: 16
j_gene: TRBJ2-3
d_gene: NA
CDR3nt: TGTGCCAGCAGCTACCGGACCAGCCCCGGCACAGATACGCAGTATTTT
CDR3aa: CASSYRTSPGTDTQYF

abundance: many
v_gene: TRBV2
len: 14
j_gene: TRBJ2-7
d_gene: NA
CDR3nt: TGTGCCAGCAGTCGGGACACCCATACCTACGAGCAGTACTTC
CDR3aa: CASSRDTHTYEQYF

abundance: many
v_gene: TRBV2
len: 12
j_gene: TRBJ2-7
d_gene: NA
CDR3nt: TGTGCCACCCGAGAGGCGGGCGACGAGCAGTACTTC
CDR3aa: CATREAGDEQYF

abundance: NA
v_gene: TRBV30
len: 12
j_gene: TRBJ2-7
d_gene: TRBD1
CDR3nt: TGTGCCTGGAGGGACAGGAGCTACGAGCAGTACTTC
CDR3aa: CAWRDRSYEQYF

abundance: NA
v_gene: TRBV30
len: 14
j_gene: TRBJ1-1
d_gene: NA
CDR3nt: TGTGCCTGGAGTGTAGTGGCGGAGAACACTGAAGCTTTCTTT
CDR3aa: CAWSVVAENTEAFF

abundance: NA
v_gene: TRBV7-8
len: 15
j_gene: TRBJ2-1
d_gene: NA
CDR3nt: TGTGCCAGCAGCTTAGCTCCCACAGGTTACAATGAGCAGTTCTTC
CDR3aa: CASSLAPTGYNEQFF

abundance: many
v_gene: TRBV27
len: 14
j_gene: TRBJ1-2
d_gene: TRBD1
CDR3nt: TGTGCCAGCAGAAGGTCGCAGGGGGGCTATGGCTACACCTTC
CDR3aa: CASRRSQGGYGYTF

abundance: few
v_gene: TRBV7-2
len: 15
j_gene: TRBJ1-5
d_gene: NA
CDR3nt: TGTGCCAGCAGCTCCATACTGGGAGGTTATCAGCCCCAGCATTTT
CDR3aa: CASSSILGGYQPQHF

abundance: NA
v_gene: TRBV7-8
len: 15
j_gene: TRBJ1-6
d_gene: NA
CDR3nt: TGTGCCAGCAGCTTAGTCACGCACTGGAATTCACCCCTCCACTTT
CDR3aa: CASSLVTHWNSPLHF

abundance: many
v_gene: TRBV29-1
len: 13
j_gene: TRBJ1-4
d_gene: NA
CDR3nt: TGCAGCGTTGGCGGGATAAGGAATGAAAAACTGTTTTTT
CDR3aa: CSVGGIRNEKLFF

abundance: many
v_gene: TRBV6-6
len: 14
j_gene: TRBJ1-2
d_gene: TRBD1
CDR3nt: TGTGCCAGCAGTAACCCGACAGGGAACGATGGCTACACCTTC
CDR3aa: CASSNPTGNDGYTF

abundance: many
v_gene: TRBV20-1
len: 12
j_gene: TRBJ2-5
d_gene: NA
CDR3nt: TGCAGTGCTAACACTGAGCAAGAGACCCAGTACTTC
CDR3aa: CSANTEQETQYF

abundance: NA
v_gene: TRBV4-3
len: 13
j_gene: TRBJ2-7
d_gene: NA
CDR3nt: TGCGCCAGCAGCCAAGATCGGATGTACGAGCAGTACTTC
CDR3aa: CASSQDRMYEQYF

abundance: many
v_gene: TRBV2
len: 13
j_gene: TRBJ2-3
d_gene: NA
CDR3nt: TGTGCCAGCACCGGAGGGAGCACAGATACGCAGTATTTT
CDR3aa: CASTGGSTDTQYF

abundance: NA
v_gene: TRBV29-1
len: 12
j_gene: TRBJ2-3
d_gene: NA
CDR3nt: TGCAGCGTTGAAACGGGGATTGATACGCAGTATTTT
CDR3aa: CSVETGIDTQYF

abundance: NA
v_gene: TRBV19
len: 14
j_gene: TRBJ2-5
d_gene: TRBD2
CDR3nt: TGTGCCAGTAGGCCCGGACTAGCCGGAGAGACCCAGTACTTC
CDR3aa: CASRPGLAGETQYF

abundance: few
v_gene: TRBV7-7
len: 15
j_gene: TRBJ1-3
d_gene: NA
CDR3nt: TGTGCTAGCAGCTTAGCGCCGGGAGCTGGAAACACCATATATTTT
CDR3aa: CASSLAPGAGNTIYF

abundance: few
v_gene: TRBV19
len: 15
j_gene: TRBJ1-5
d_gene: NA
CDR3nt: TGTGCCAGTAGCCGCCGAACCCAGGATGGTCAGCCCCAGCATTTT
CDR3aa: CASSRRTQDGQPQHF

abundance: NA
v_gene: TRBV7-9
len: 17
j_gene: TRBJ1-3
d_gene: NA
CDR3nt: TGTGCCAGCAGCTTATTGAGGCTGGGCCTCTCTGGAAACACCATATATTTT
CDR3aa: CASSLLRLGLSGNTIYF